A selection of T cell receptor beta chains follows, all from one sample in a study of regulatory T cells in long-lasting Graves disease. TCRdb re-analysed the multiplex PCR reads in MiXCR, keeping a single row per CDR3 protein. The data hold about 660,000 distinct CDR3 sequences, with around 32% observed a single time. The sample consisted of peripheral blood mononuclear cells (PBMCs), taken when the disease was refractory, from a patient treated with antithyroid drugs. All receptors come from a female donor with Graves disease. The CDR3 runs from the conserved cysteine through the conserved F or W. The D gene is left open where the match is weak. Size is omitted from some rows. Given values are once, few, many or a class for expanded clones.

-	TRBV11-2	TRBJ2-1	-	CASSLRLTANAEQFF	TGTGCCAGCAGCTTGCGTCTTACAGCGAACGCTGAGCAGTTCTTC
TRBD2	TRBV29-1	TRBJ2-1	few	CSVVLAGHNEQFF	TGCAGCGTTGTCCTAGCGGGGCACAATGAGCAGTTCTTC
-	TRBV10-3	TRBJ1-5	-	CAISEEVGASNQPQHF	TGTGCCATCAGTGAGGAAGTAGGGGCCAGCAATCAGCCCCAGCATTTT
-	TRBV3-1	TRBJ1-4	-	CASSRKGTNEKLFF	TGTGCCAGCAGCCGAAAGGGAACTAATGAAAAACTGTTTTTT
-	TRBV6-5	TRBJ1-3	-	CASSSLQYTRDTSGNTIYF	TGTGCCAGCAGTTCCCTACAATATACCCGGGACACCTCTGGAAACACCATATATTTT
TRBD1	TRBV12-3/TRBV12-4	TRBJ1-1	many	CASSSLHRDRGMNTEAFF	TGTGCCAGCAGTTCTCTCCACCGGGACAGGGGGATGAACACTGAAGCTTTCTTT
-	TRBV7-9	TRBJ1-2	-	CASSLGAIANYGYTF	TGTGCCAGCAGCTTAGGAGCGATAGCTAACTATGGCTACACCTTC
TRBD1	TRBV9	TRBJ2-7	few	CASSVATTGTGPYEQYF	TGTGCCAGCAGCGTAGCTACGACCGGGACAGGTCCCTACGAGCAGTACTTC
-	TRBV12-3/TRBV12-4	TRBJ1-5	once	CASSFGAGAQPQHF	TGTGCCAGCAGCTTTGGCGCGGGGGCCCAGCCCCAGCATTTT
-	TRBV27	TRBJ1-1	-	CASSFTGSRSEAFF	TGTGCCAGCAGTTTTACAGGGAGTCGGTCTGAAGCTTTCTTT
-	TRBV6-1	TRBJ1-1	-	CASRSRQALRAFF	TGTGCCAGCAGGAGTAGACAGGCCCTGCGGGCTTTCTTT
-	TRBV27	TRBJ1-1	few	CASSSFLKEANTEAFF	TGTGCCAGCAGCTCCTTCCTGAAGGAGGCGAACACTGAAGCTTTCTTT
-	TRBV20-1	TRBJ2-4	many	CSASGGIQGAKNIQYF	TGCAGTGCTAGCGGGGGCATACAGGGAGCCAAAAACATTCAGTACTTC
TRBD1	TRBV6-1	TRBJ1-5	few	CASRQGYSNQPQHF	TGTGCCAGCAGACAGGGGTATAGCAATCAGCCCCAGCATTTT
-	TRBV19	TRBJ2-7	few	CASSGTQSSYEQYF	TGTGCCAGTAGTGGGACACAGAGCTCCTACGAGCAGTACTTC
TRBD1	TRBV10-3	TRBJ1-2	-	CAIDRDSSHYGYTF	TGTGCCATCGACCGGGACAGTTCCCACTATGGCTACACCTTC
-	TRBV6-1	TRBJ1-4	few	CASSAERATNEKLFF	TGTGCCAGCAGTGCGGAGCGGGCAACTAATGAAAAACTGTTTTTT
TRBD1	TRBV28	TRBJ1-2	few	CASRGTGADMGYTF	TGTGCCAGCAGGGGGACAGGGGCTGATATGGGCTACACCTTC
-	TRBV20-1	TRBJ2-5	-	CSVSPTWEQETQYF	TGCAGTGTGTCCCCCACCTGGGAACAAGAGACCCAGTACTTC
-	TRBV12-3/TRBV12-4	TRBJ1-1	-	CASSSGPVNTEAFF	TGTGCCAGCAGTTCGGGACCCGTGAACACTGAAGCTTTCTTT
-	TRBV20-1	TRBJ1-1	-	CSAKLPGGYTEAFF	TGCAGTGCAAAATTACCCGGCGGCTACACTGAAGCTTTCTTT
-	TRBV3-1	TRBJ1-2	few	CASGQGPVNYGYTF	TGTGCCAGCGGCCAGGGCCCGGTTAACTATGGCTACACCTTC
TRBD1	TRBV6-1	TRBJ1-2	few	CASSPNRDRSYGYTF	TGTGCCAGCAGTCCAAACCGGGACAGGAGCTATGGCTACACCTTC
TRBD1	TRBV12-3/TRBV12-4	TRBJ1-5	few	CASSLDRSGQPQHF	TGTGCCAGCAGTTTGGACAGGAGCGGTCAGCCCCAGCATTTT
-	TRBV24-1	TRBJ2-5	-	CATVPNRSEGETQYF	TGTGCCACCGTGCCCAATCGCAGCGAAGGTGAGACCCAGTACTTC
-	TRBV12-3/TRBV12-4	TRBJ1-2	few	CASSARGGYTF	TGTGCCAGCAGTGCCCGGGGAGGCTACACCTTC
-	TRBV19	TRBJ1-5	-	CASRGSRDSNQPQHF	TGTGCCAGTCGCGGATCACGAGATAGCAATCAGCCCCAGCATTTT
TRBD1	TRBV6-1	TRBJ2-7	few	CASGEGQGYGGQYF	TGTGCCAGCGGCGAAGGACAGGGGTATGGGGGGCAGTACTTC
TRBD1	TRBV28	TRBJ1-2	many	CASSYGDRGGYTF	TGTGCCAGCAGTTACGGGGACAGGGGTGGCTACACCTTC
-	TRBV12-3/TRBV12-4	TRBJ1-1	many	CASSPGPLTTGTEAFF	TGTGCCAGCAGTCCGGGACCGCTAACAACGGGGACTGAAGCTTTCTTT
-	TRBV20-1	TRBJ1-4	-	CSARAGLRLFF	TGCAGTGCTAGGGCGGGGTTGCGACTGTTTTTT
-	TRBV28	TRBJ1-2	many	CASSPRSRDGYTF	TGTGCCAGCAGTCCCCGGTCCAGGGATGGCTACACCTTC
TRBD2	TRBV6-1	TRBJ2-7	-	CASRTGASGDSYEQYF	TGTGCCAGCAGGACCGGGGCTAGCGGGGACTCCTACGAGCAGTACTTC
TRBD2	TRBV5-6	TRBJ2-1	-	CASSPGLAGQPSYNEQFF	TGTGCCAGCAGCCCGGGACTAGCGGGACAACCCTCCTACAATGAGCAGTTCTTC
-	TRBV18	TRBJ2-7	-	CASSPPQGGRDEQYF	TGTGCCAGCTCACCACCGCAGGGTGGAAGGGACGAGCAGTACTTC
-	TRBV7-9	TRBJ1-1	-	CASSHSRTANTEAFF	TGTGCCAGCAGCCACTCAAGGACAGCGAACACTGAAGCTTTCTTT
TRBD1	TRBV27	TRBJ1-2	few	CASSRGQGGTNYGYTF	TGTGCCAGCAGCCGGGGACAGGGGGGAACTAACTATGGCTACACCTTC
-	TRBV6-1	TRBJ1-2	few	CASSVDTNYGYTF	TGTGCCAGCAGTGTAGACACGAACTATGGCTACACCTTC
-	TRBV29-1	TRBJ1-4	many	CSVEDEGEKLFF	TGCAGCGTTGAGGACGAGGGGGAAAAACTGTTTTTT
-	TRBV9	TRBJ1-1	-	CASSVDVGEAFF	TGTGCCAGCAGCGTAGATGTTGGGGAAGCTTTCTTT
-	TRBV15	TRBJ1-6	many	CATSRDSGNHNSPLHF	TGTGCCACCAGCAGAGATTCAGGGAATCATAATTCACCCCTCCACTTT
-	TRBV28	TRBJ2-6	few	CASSLMGLSSGANVLTF	TGTGCCAGCAGTTTAATGGGCCTTAGCTCTGGGGCCAACGTCCTGACTTTC
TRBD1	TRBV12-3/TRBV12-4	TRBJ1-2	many	CASSPGGTGDVGGGYTF	TGTGCCAGCAGTCCAGGCGGGACAGGGGATGTTGGAGGTGGCTACACCTTC
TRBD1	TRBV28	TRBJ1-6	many	CASSEDRADSPLHF	TGTGCCAGCAGTGAAGACAGGGCGGATTCACCCCTCCACTTT
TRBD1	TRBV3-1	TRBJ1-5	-	CASSQSGTGGNQPQHF	TGTGCCAGCAGCCAATCCGGGACAGGGGGCAATCAGCCCCAGCATTTT
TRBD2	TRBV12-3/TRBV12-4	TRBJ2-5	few	CASSRGDSGSRTQETQYF	TGTGCCAGCAGCCGGGGAGATAGCGGGAGTAGGACCCAAGAGACCCAGTACTTC
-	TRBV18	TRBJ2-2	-	CASSPPGLQTTGELFF	TGTGCCAGCTCACCACCCGGACTACAAACCACCGGGGAGCTGTTTTTT
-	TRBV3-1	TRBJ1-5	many	CASSQGGSSNQPQHF	TGTGCCAGCAGCCAAGGGGGGTCTAGCAATCAGCCCCAGCATTTT
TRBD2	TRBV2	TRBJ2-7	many	CASNGLAGVHEQYF	TGTGCCAGCAACGGACTAGCGGGAGTTCACGAGCAGTACTTC
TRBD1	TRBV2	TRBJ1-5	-	CASSVNPGQGPVQPRHF	TGTGCCAGCAGTGTGAATCCGGGACAGGGGCCCGTTCAGCCCCGGCATTTT
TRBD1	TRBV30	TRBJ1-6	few	CAWSVRDSRSPLHF	TGTGCCTGGAGTGTACGGGACAGTCGCTCACCCCTCCACTTT
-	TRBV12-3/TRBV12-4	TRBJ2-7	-	CASSLVSQGLLPPYEQYF	TGTGCCAGCAGTTTAGTCTCGCAGGGGCTATTACCTCCCTACGAGCAGTACTTC
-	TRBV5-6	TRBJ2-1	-	CASSLEVGRDNEQFF	TGTGCCAGCAGCTTGGAGGTAGGACGAGACAATGAGCAGTTCTTC
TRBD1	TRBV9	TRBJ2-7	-	CASSLGQGLGEQYF	TGTGCCAGCAGCCTGGGACAGGGTTTGGGCGAGCAGTACTTC
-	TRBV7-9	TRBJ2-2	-	CASTFPEPAATGELFF	TGTGCCAGCACCTTTCCGGAGCCAGCGGCTACCGGGGAGCTGTTTTTT